This passage covers 10 T cell receptor beta chains from one sample sequenced in a study of blood T cell repertoires in COVID-19. Only in-frame clones appear in the TCRdb table, and some are missing; sequencing was by immunoSEQ multiplex PCR. The table lists some 260,000 clones, roughly 82% of them singletons. The sequenced sample was peripheral blood. Receptors were obtained from a woman aged 80 or over with active or convalescent COVID-19.

The chain employs TRBV10-3 and TRBJ2-7, with 15 positions matching TRBD2. Per germline, CDR1 ENHRY and CDR2 SYGVKD. The CDR3 is made up of 16 amino acids. J lost 4 bases, V lost 5 bases, and 6 bases had no gene match. The CDR3 bases are TGTGCCATCAGTCCGGGACTAGCGGGGGGCAGGTACGAGCAGTACTTC. This gives the protein CAISPGLAGGRYEQYF.

V usage is TRBV10-3 and J usage is TRBJ1-2; D not resolved. Trimming removed 2 bases at V and 4 bases at J, with 5 bases between. Germline V gene data show CDR1 as ENHRY and CDR2 as SYGVKD. This CDR3 region has 12 residues. Written as DNA, the CDR3 is TGTGCCATCAGTGAGGATAGCTATGGCTACACCTTC. This encodes CAISEDSYGYTF.

The chain has TRBV28 and TRBJ2-1; 8 positions match TRBD1. The CDR3 runs 15 residues. The V gene end was trimmed by 7 bases and the J gene end by 6 bases; junction bases not matched to a gene: 11. Germline V lookup: CDR1 MDHEN, CDR2 SYDVKM. In DNA, the CDR3 is TGTGCCAGCACGGGCGGACAGGGATACGGCAATGAGCAGTTCTTC. Amino acids: CASTGGQGYGNEQFF.

The chain joins TRBV7-2 to TRBJ1-5, with 9 bases that match TRBD1. The CDR3 runs 19 residues. The germline gives CDR1 SGHTA, CDR2 FQGNSA. J was trimmed by 1 base and V by 1 base; bases with no gene match: 11. In DNA form, the CDR3 reads TGTGCCAGCAGCTTAGGCCGGACAGGGGCGGGAAGGAGCAATCAGCCCCAGCATTTT. Translated, it gives CASSLGRTGAGRSNQPQHF.

The chain links TRBV28 to TRBJ2-3; 8 bases match TRBD1. Germline loops: CDR1 MDHEN, CDR2 SYDVKM. The length of the CDR3 is 14 residues. The trim removed 11 bases at V and 8 bases at J, leaving 15 bases unmatched. CDR3 region: CAHQQGGAWVTQYF. The CDR3 nucleotides are TGTGCCCATCAACAGGGGGGTGCATGGGTTACGCAGTATTTT. The whole variable domain, filled in from reference TRBV28 and TRBJ2-3, reads DVKVTQSSRYLVKRTGEKVFLECVQDMDHENMFWYRQDPGLGLRLIYFSYDVKMKEKGDIPEGYSVSREKKERFSLILESASTNQTSMYLCAHQQGGAWVTQYFGPGTRLTVL.

This rearrangement joins TRBV2 to TRBJ2-5; D not certain. V shed 7 bases and J shed 5 bases, with 14 bases lying between them. The CDR3 runs 13 residues. In germline, CDR1 is SNHLY, CDR2 FYNNEI. CDR3 DNA sequence: TGTGCCAGCAATCCGACTGAATGGGAGACCCAGTACTTC. Its translation is CASNPTEWETQYF.

The V call is TRBV7-2, the J call TRBJ1-2; perhaps TRBD1 as D (5 bases). Deletions cut 2 bases from V and 3 bases from J, with 19 bases between. The germline V gene encodes CDR1 SGHTA and CDR2 FQGNSA. The CDR3 has 17 amino acids. CDR3 sequence reads: CASSLNAPFTGDYGYTF. CDR3 nucleotides: TGTGCCAGCAGCTTAAATGCTCCCTTCACAGGTGACTATGGCTACACCTTC.

V and J are TRBV7-9 and TRBJ1-1; 10 bases match TRBD1. V shed 5 bases and J 4 bases; nucleotides not matched to a gene: 7. CDR3 length: 15 residues. The germline gives CDR1 SEHNR, CDR2 FQNEAQ (reference sequence). CDR3: CASSPPGQGSTEAFF. The CDR3 nucleotides read TGTGCCAGCAGCCCTCCGGGACAGGGGTCCACTGAAGCTTTCTTT.

The V and J genes are TRBV9 and TRBJ2-5, with no clear D. Germline CDR1 reads SGDLS; CDR2 reads YYNGEE. The length of the CDR3 is 14 residues. Between the trimmed V and J ends, which lost 2 bases and 0 bases, there was a span of 8 bases. The CDR3 loop is CASSVAPNQETQYF. The CDR3 nucleotides read TGTGCCAGCAGCGTTGCCCCTAACCAAGAGACCCAGTACTTC.

CDR3 nucleotide sequence: TGCAGCGTTGTCCCGGACTTTGAGCAGTTCTTC. It translates to CSVVPDFEQFF. The chain couples TRBV29-1 to TRBJ2-1; D is perhaps TRBD2 (5 bases). V was trimmed by 4 bases and J by 9 bases, leaving 10 bases between them. CDR1 and CDR2 (germline): SQVTM, ANQGSEA. The length of the CDR3 is 11 residues.